The clone carrying this T cell receptor beta chain was detected a few times. Its target is not known. These data belong to a study of response to subunit inactivated influenza vaccine. There are 15 residues in the CDR3. V lost 0 bases, J lost 3 bases, and 10 bases lay in between. CDR1 SGDLS and CDR2 YYNGEE come from the germline V gene. TCRdb analysed the RT-PCR reads with MiXCR anew, one entry per CDR3 protein. Altogether approximately 500,000 distinct CDR3 sequences are present, under 30% being singletons, with the ten largest covering approximately 2.9%. The study's findings and limits: The authors put forward the suggestion that each seasonal influenza vaccination may bring in only a limited number of new T cells.

The sample also formed part of further work on T cells expressing NK-cell markers. According to that study: The authors generated TCR beta cDNA through 5'RACE template switching with UMIs. Seven of eight sequenced donors tested HCMV-seropositive; one tested seronegative. CD8+ T cells in more than five donors included dominant NKG2C+ clonotypes at roughly 1.0-7.0%.

The clonotype comes from a man between 50 and 59 years old who received an inactivated influenza vaccine. The sample was CD4+ T cells sorted from PBMCs, taken approximately 13 days after vaccination. V usage is TRBV9 and J usage is TRBJ2-1; maybe TRBD2 (6 bases). CDR3 amino acids: CASSVEPGDYNEQFF. The CDR3 coding sequence is TGTGCCAGCAGCGTAGAACCGGGGGACTACAATGAGCAGTTCTTC.